These T cell receptor beta chains were read from a single sample in a study of T cells in Graves' hyperthyroidism and ophthalmopathy. Each CDR3 protein is one row after TCRdb ran MiXCR on the multiplex PCR reads. The table includes about 530,000 distinct CDR3 sequences, 15% to 20% detected once. The sample consisted of blood. These receptors all stem from a woman between 18 and 29 years old with Graves' ophthalmopathy. Both conserved end residues are part of each CDR3. The D gene is left open where the match is weak. Not all rows give a size; the values are once, few, many and, for expanded clones, a class.

V: TRBV30
J: TRBJ2-7
D: NA
size: NA
CDR3: CAWSVDYGDNEQYF
DNA: TGTGCCTGGAGTGTAGACTACGGGGATAATGAGCAGTACTTC

V: TRBV5-1
J: TRBJ2-7
D: NA
size: NA
CDR3: CASSLAGEGYVSEQYF
DNA: TGCGCCAGCAGCTTGGCCGGGGAAGGGTACGTGTCCGAGCAGTACTTC

V: TRBV5-8
J: TRBJ2-7
D: TRBD2
size: few
CDR3: CASRERTSGSSEQYF
DNA: TGTGCCAGCAGGGAACGGACTAGCGGGAGCAGCGAGCAGTACTTC

V: TRBV5-1
J: TRBJ1-2
D: NA
size: NA
CDR3: CASRQIHPWDRKIPNYGYTF
DNA: TGCGCCAGCAGACAGATTCATCCTTGGGACCGAAAGATTCCTAACTATGGCTACACCTTC

V: TRBV20-1
J: TRBJ2-1
D: TRBD2
size: many
CDR3: CSAQRGDQQFF
DNA: TGCAGTGCCCAGCGGGGGGATCAGCAGTTCTTC

V: TRBV7-2
J: TRBJ1-2
D: TRBD1
size: many
CDR3: CASSLKGQGASGYTF
DNA: TGTGCCAGCAGCCTAAAGGGACAGGGGGCAAGCGGCTACACCTTC

V: TRBV29-1
J: TRBJ2-7
D: NA
size: NA
CDR3: CSVVSWAVQGYEQYF
DNA: TGCAGCGTTGTTTCCTGGGCAGTACAGGGCTACGAGCAGTACTTC

V: TRBV28
J: TRBJ2-3
D: TRBD2
size: NA
CDR3: CASSSRTSGATDTQYF
DNA: TGTGCCAGCAGTTCCAGGACTAGCGGAGCCACAGATACGCAGTATTTT

V: TRBV7-2
J: TRBJ2-7
D: NA
size: NA
CDR3: CASSQGGGEQYF
DNA: TGTGCCAGCAGCCAAGGAGGCGGCGAGCAGTACTTC

V: TRBV4-1
J: TRBJ2-3
D: NA
size: NA
CDR3: CASSQENEDTQYF
DNA: TGCGCCAGCAGCCAAGAGAATGAAGATACGCAGTATTTT

V: TRBV5-4
J: TRBJ2-7
D: NA
size: many
CDR3: CASSLGNSPYEQYF
DNA: TGTGCCAGCAGCTTGGGTAACTCACCCTACGAGCAGTACTTC

V: TRBV27
J: TRBJ1-6
D: TRBD1
size: NA
CDR3: CASSWGQGARNSPLHF
DNA: TGTGCCAGCAGTTGGGGACAGGGGGCGAGGAATTCACCCCTCCACTTT

V: TRBV4-2
J: TRBJ1-4
D: TRBD1
size: few
CDR3: CASSQGQGNEKLFF
DNA: TGTGCCAGCAGCCAAGGACAGGGTAATGAAAAACTGTTTTTT

V: TRBV28
J: TRBJ1-4
D: NA
size: many
CDR3: CASSFGDTVEKLFF
DNA: TGTGCCAGCAGTTTTGGGGATACGGTAGAAAAACTGTTTTTT

V: TRBV20-1
J: TRBJ1-6
D: TRBD1
size: many
CDR3: CSALDRGGYNSPLHF
DNA: TGCAGTGCGCTCGACAGGGGGGGCTATAATTCACCCCTCCACTTT

V: TRBV7-2
J: TRBJ2-1
D: NA
size: few
CDR3: CASSFDWNEQFF
DNA: TGTGCCAGCAGCTTTGACTGGAATGAGCAGTTCTTC

V: TRBV12-3/TRBV12-4
J: TRBJ1-1
D: TRBD1
size: many
CDR3: CASSLSPMRQGASEAFF
DNA: TGTGCCAGCAGTTTATCCCCGATGAGACAGGGGGCGAGTGAAGCTTTCTTT